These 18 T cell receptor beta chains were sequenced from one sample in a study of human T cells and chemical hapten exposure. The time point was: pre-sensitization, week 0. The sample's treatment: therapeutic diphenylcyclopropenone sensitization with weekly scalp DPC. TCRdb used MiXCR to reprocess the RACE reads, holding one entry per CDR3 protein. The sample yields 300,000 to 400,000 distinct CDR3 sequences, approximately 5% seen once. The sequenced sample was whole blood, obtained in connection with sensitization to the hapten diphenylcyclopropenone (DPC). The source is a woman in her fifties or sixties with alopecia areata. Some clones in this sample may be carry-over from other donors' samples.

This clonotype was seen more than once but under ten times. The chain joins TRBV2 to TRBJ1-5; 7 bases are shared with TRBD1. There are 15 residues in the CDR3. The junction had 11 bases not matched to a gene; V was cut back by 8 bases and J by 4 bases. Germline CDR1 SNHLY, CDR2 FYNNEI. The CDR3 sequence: CASSEHRGRNQPQHF. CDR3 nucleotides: TGTGCCAGCTCAGAGCACAGGGGCAGGAATCAGCCCCAGCATTTT.

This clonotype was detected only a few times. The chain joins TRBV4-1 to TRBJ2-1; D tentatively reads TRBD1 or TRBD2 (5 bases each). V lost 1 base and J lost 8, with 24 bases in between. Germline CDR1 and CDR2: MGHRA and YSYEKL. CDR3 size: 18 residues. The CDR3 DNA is TGCGCCAGCAGCCAAGGGGGGTTTCGAGGGGCGATCGGAGATGAGCAGTTCTTC. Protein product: CASSQGGFRGAIGDEQFF.

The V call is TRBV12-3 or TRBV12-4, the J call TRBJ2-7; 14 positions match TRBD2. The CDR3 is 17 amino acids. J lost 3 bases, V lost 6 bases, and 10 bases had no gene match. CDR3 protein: CASSSGTSGSNNYEQYF. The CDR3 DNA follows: TGTGCCAGCAGCTCCGGGACTAGCGGGAGTAACAACTACGAGCAGTACTTC.

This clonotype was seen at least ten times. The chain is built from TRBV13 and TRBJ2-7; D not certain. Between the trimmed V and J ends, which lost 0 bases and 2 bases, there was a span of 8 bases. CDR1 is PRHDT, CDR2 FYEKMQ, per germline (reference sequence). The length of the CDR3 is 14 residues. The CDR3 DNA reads TGTGCCAGCAGCTTAGGCCTTTACCCCTACGAGCAGTACTTC. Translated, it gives CASSLGLYPYEQYF.

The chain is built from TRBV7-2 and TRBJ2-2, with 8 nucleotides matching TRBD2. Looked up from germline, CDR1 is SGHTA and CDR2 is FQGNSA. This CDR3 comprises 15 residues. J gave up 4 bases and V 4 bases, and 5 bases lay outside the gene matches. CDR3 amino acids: CASSSRTSSTGELFF. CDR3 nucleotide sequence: TGTGCCAGCAGCTCCCGGACTAGCAGCACCGGGGAGCTGTTTTTT.

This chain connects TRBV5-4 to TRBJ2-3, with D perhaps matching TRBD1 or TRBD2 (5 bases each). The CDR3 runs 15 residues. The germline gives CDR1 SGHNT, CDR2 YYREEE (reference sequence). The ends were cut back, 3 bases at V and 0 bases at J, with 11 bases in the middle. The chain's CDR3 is CASSWGRLSTDTQYF. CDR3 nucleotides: TGTGCCAGCAGCTGGGGACGCCTCAGCACAGATACGCAGTATTTT.

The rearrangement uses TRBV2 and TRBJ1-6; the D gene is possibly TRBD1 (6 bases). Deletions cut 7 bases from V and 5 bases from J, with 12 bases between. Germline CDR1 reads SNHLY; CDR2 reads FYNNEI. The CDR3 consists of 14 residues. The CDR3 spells CASTYRVHNSPLHF. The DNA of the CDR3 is TGTGCCAGCACCTACAGGGTTCATAATTCACCCCTCCACTTT.

The CDR3 DNA reads as TGTGCCTGGAGCCCGGGACTAGCGGGAGGCCAGCAGTTCTTC. This encodes CAWSPGLAGGQQFF. The chain uses TRBV30 and TRBJ2-1; TRBD2 matches at 15 bases. Germline CDR1 and CDR2: GTSNPN and SVGIG (reference sequence). With 3 bases clipped from V and 11 bases from J, the junction kept 5 bases outside the gene matches. This CDR3 is 14 amino acids long.

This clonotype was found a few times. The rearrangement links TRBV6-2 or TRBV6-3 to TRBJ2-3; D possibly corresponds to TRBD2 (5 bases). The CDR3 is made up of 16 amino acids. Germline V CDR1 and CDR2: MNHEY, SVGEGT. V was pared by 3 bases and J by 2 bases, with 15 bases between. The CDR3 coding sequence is TGTGCCAGCAGTTATGGACGGGATTGGAACACAGATACGCAGTATTTT. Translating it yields CASSYGRDWNTDTQYF.

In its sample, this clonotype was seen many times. DNA of the CDR3: TGCGCCAGCAGCCAAGTCGGGGGCGGGTACGAGCAGTACTTC. Translation: CASSQVGGGYEQYF. The chain is built from TRBV4-1 and TRBJ2-7; either TRBD1 or TRBD2 may supply D (6 bases each). V was shortened by 1 base and J by 4 bases, with 11 bases between the two germline ends. The CDR3 sequence is 14 residues long. The germline CDR1 and CDR2 sequences are MGHRA and YSYEKL.

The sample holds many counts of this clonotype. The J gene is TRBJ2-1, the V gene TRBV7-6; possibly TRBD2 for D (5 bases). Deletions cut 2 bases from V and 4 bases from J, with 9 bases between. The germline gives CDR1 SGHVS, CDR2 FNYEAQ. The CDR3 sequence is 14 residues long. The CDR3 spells CASSLRTDYNEQFF. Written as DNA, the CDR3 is TGTGCCAGCAGCTTAAGGACTGATTACAATGAGCAGTTCTTC.

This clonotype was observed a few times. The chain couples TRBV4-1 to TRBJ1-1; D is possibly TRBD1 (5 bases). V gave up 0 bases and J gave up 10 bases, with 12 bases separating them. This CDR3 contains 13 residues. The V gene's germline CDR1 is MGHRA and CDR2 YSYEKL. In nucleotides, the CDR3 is TGCGCCAGCAGCCAAGAGGTGGCAGGGCGAGCTTTCTTT. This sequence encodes CASSQEVAGRAFF.

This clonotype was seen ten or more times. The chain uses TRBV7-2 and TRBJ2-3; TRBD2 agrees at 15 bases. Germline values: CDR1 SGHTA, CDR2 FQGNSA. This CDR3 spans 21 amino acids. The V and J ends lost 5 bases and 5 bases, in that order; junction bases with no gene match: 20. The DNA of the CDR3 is TGTGCCAGCAGCATCGCGCCCTCCGGGACTAGCGGGGGGTTCGGGCAAGATACGCAGTATTTT. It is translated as CASSIAPSGTSGGFGQDTQYF.

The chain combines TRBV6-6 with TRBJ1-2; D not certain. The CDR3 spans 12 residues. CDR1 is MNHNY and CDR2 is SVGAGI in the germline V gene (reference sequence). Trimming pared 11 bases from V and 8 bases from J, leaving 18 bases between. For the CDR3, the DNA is TGTGCCTACCTTGGTGGGGTGGCCGGCTACACCTTC. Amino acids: CAYLGGVAGYTF.

The CDR3 protein is CASSYSPLAGRSTDTQYF. CDR3 bases: TGTGCCAGCAGTTACTCACCCCTAGCGGGAAGATCCACAGATACGCAGTATTTT. This chain connects TRBV6-5 to TRBJ2-3; 9 bases agree with TRBD2. From germline, CDR1 is MNHEY and CDR2 SVGAGI. The CDR3 runs to 18 residues. Losses at the gene ends were 0 bases for V and 2 bases for J; bases not matched to a gene: 9.

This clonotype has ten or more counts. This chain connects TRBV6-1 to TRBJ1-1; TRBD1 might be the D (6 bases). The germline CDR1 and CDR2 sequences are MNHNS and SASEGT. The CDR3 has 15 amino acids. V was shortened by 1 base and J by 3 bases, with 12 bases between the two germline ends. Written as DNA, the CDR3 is TGTGCCAGCAGTGAAGTGGGGGGCAGTTACACTGAAGCTTTCTTT. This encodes CASSEVGGSYTEAFF.

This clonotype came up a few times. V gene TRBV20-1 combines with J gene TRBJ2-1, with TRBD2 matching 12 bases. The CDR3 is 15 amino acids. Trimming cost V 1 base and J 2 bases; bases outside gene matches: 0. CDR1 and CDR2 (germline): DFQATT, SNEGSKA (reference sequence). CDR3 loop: CSARASGRAYNEQFF. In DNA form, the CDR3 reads TGCAGTGCTAGAGCTAGCGGGAGGGCCTACAATGAGCAGTTCTTC.

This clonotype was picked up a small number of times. CDR3 region: CASSYFVANTEAFF. The CDR3 coding sequence is TGTGCCAGCAGTTACTTTGTGGCGAACACTGAAGCTTTCTTT. The rearrangement joins TRBV6-6 to TRBJ1-1; D remains unclear. V lost 1 base and J 1 base, leaving 7 bases between the germline ends. The CDR3 has 14 amino acids. Germline loops: CDR1 MNHNY, CDR2 SVGAGI (reference sequence).